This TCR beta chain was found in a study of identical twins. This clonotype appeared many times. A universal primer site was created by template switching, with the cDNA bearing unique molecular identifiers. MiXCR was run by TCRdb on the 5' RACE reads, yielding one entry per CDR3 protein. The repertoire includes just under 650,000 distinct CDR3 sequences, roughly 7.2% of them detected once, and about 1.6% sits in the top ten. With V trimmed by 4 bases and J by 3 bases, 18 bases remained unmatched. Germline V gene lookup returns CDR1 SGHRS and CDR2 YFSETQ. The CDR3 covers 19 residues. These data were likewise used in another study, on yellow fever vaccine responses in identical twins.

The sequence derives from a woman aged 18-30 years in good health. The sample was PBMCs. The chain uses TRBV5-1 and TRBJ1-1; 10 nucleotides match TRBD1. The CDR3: CASSLPIWDRGREDTEAFF. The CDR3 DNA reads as TGCGCCAGCAGCCTCCCTATCTGGGACAGGGGTCGTGAAGACACTGAAGCTTTCTTT.